What follows are 20 T cell receptor beta chains derived from one specimen sequenced in a study of T cell responses to AZD1222 COVID-19 vaccine (dated by TCRdb to the early 2020s). Receptors were amplified or captured by the immunoSEQ multiplex PCR assay. TCRdb carries this immuneACCESS record with in-frame sequences only. Its versions omit some clonotypes, under half of them owing to an unresolved V gene in the studies checked, with the rest unexplained. This sample comprises roughly 77,000 clones, more than 90% of them detected only once. Clones ranked in the top ten supply roughly 5.1% of the sample. What the time point label conveys for this sample: about 28 days (+/-7) after the second vaccine dose. The sample was peripheral blood, taken 28 days after the second AZD1222 dose. Receptors originate from an adult who received the AZD1222 COVID-19 vaccine.

This clone was seen only once. The CDR3 here is CASSQASGRTDTQYF. CDR3 in DNA: TGCGCCAGCAGTCAAGCTAGCGGGAGAACAGATACGCAGTATTTT. J is TRBJ2-3 and V is TRBV23-1; 10 bases align to TRBD2. TRBV23-1 is an ORF, and what it does is uncertain. V dropped 2 bases and J dropped 3; count of bases not matched to a gene: 2. The CDR3 totals 15 residues.

The chain is built from TRBV15 and TRBJ2-7; either TRBD1 or TRBD2 may supply D (5 bases each). CDR1 and CDR2 from the germline V gene are LNHNV and YYDKDF (reference sequence). V dropped 0 bases and J dropped 7 bases, with 19 bases sitting between them. The CDR3 is 16 residues long. The DNA of the CDR3 is TGTGCCACCAGCAGAGATGGACGGGGCCGGTTTCTTGAGCAGTACTTC. This translates into CATSRDGRGRFLEQYF.

The V call is TRBV12-2, the J call TRBJ2-7; TRBD2, the table's D call, was not compared with the DNA. TRBV12-2 is marked as a pseudogene. This CDR3 is 20 amino acids long. The CDR3 loop reads CASRKKAPGDPLSIRYEQYF. For the CDR3, the DNA is TGTGCAAGTCGTAAGAAAGCACCGGGGGACCCGCTCTCAATACGGTACGAGCAGTACTTC.

The chain links TRBV5-8 to TRBJ2-1; D gene uncertain. This CDR3 has 16 amino acids. V dropped 2 bases and J dropped 0 bases, with 12 bases sitting between them. The germline V gene encodes CDR1 SGHTS and CDR2 YDEGEE. This CDR3 reads CASSFLQLNSYNEQFF. CDR3 bases: TGTGCCAGCAGCTTCTTACAGTTAAACTCCTACAATGAGCAGTTCTTC.

V is TRBV6-5 and J is TRBJ1-5; maybe TRBD1 (5 bases). V shed 6 bases and J shed 3 bases, with 15 bases lying between them. The CDR3 loop spans 15 amino acids. Germline V gives CDR1 MNHEY, CDR2 SVGAGI. The CDR3 spells CASRTPGQNNQPQHF. DNA for the CDR3: TGTGCCAGCAGGACCCCAGGGCAGAACAATCAGCCCCAGCATTTT.

The rearrangement joins TRBV27 to TRBJ2-1; TRBD2 agrees at 10 bases. Germline V lookup: CDR1 MNHEY, CDR2 SMNVEV (reference sequence). V was pared by 2 bases and J by 0 bases, with 16 bases of the junction left unmatched. This CDR3 has 21 residues. DNA of the CDR3: TGTGCCAGCAGTTTAGGGCCATCTAGCGGGAGTTTAACGAGCTCCTACAATGAGCAGTTCTTC. This translates into CASSLGPSSGSLTSSYNEQFF.

The chain employs TRBV9 and TRBJ2-5, with 7 positions matching TRBD2. The length of the CDR3 is 15 residues. The germline V gene has CDR1 SGDLS and CDR2 YYNGEE. The V and J ends lost 3 bases and 3 bases, in that order; junction bases with no gene match: 8. The CDR3 spells CASSERDRREETQYF. Here the CDR3 DNA reads TGTGCCAGCAGCGAGCGGGACCGGCGGGAAGAGACCCAGTACTTC.

V usage is TRBV4-1 and J usage is TRBJ1-2, with a possible D match to TRBD1 (6 bases). CDR1 is MGHRA and CDR2 is YSYEKL in the germline V gene. Trimming shortened V by 1 base and J by 3 bases, and 6 bases separated the two germline ends. This CDR3 has 13 amino acids. In DNA, the CDR3 is TGCGCCAGCAGCCAAGCAGGGGACTATGGCTACACCTTC. It yields the protein CASSQAGDYGYTF.

The chain combines TRBV9 with TRBJ2-5, with TRBD1 matching over 7 bases. CDR3 size: 16 residues. Germline CDR1 is SGDLS and CDR2 is YYNGEE. Unmatched junction bases numbered 12, after V lost 3 bases and J lost 4 bases. The CDR3 sequence: CASSGDEGAEGETQYF. Written as DNA, the CDR3 is TGTGCCAGCAGCGGAGATGAGGGGGCTGAGGGAGAGACCCAGTACTTC.

The rearrangement joins TRBV30 to TRBJ1-1; the D gene is possibly TRBD1 (6 bases). The V end lost 2 bases, the J end lost 6 bases, and 10 bases lay between the germline ends. Germline values: CDR1 GTSNPN, CDR2 SVGIG (reference sequence). This CDR3 has 12 amino acids. CDR3 sequence (DNA): TGTGCCTGGAGTAGCAGGGGCTCTGAAGCTTTCTTT. This encodes CAWSSRGSEAFF.

The V call is TRBV19, the J call TRBJ1-5; D is undetermined. CDR1 and CDR2 from the germline V gene are LNHDA and SQIVND (reference sequence). Trimming pared 1 base from V and 2 bases from J, leaving 6 bases between. The CDR3 is 14 residues long. The CDR3 loop is CASSIGAGNQPQHF. The CDR3 coding sequence is TGTGCCAGTAGTATAGGGGCCGGCAATCAGCCCCAGCATTTT.

The CDR3 is CASSLASDYGYTF. The CDR3 nucleotides are TGTGCCAGCTCCCTCGCATCTGACTATGGCTACACCTTC. This chain links TRBV28 with TRBJ1-2; unclear D gene. Germline V lookup: CDR1 MDHEN, CDR2 SYDVKM. The CDR3 totals 13 residues. Trimming took 8 bases from V and 3 from J, leaving 13 bases between them.

In its sample, this clone was seen a few times. The rearrangement uses TRBV9 and TRBJ2-7; 11 positions match TRBD1. The ends lost 5 bases at V and 4 bases at J; junction bases unmatched: 2. The CDR3 spans 13 residues. The V gene's germline CDR1 is SGDLS and CDR2 YYNGEE. The DNA of the CDR3 is TGTGCCAGCAGTGGGACAGGGGGATACGAGCAGTACTTC. Amino acid sequence: CASSGTGGYEQYF.

The rearrangement joins TRBV7-6 to TRBJ1-5; D is possibly TRBD1 (6 bases). The V end was cut by 2 bases, the J end by 4 bases, with 15 bases between. The CDR3 runs to 16 residues. CDR1 is SGHVS and CDR2 is FNYEAQ in the germline V gene. The CDR3 spells CASSLLRDTANQPQHF. The CDR3 DNA is TGTGCCAGCAGCTTACTTAGGGACACCGCTAATCAGCCCCAGCATTTT.

The chain employs TRBV2 and TRBJ2-7, with D tentatively TRBD2 (5 bases). This CDR3 has 12 residues. The V gene's germline CDR1 is SNHLY and CDR2 FYNNEI. The V gene lost 7 bases and the J gene lost 4 bases, with 11 bases spanning the gap. Here the CDR3 DNA reads TGTGCCAGCACCGAACTAGTATACGAGCAGTACTTC. Encoded protein: CASTELVYEQYF.

This chain connects TRBV29-1 to TRBJ2-5; 9 bases line up with TRBD1. This CDR3 region has 13 residues. In germline, CDR1 is SQVTM, CDR2 ANQGSEA. V dropped 6 bases and J dropped 5; count of bases not matched to a gene: 7. The CDR3 loop is CSVEQGARETQYF. DNA for the CDR3: TGCAGCGTAGAACAGGGGGCTAGGGAGACCCAGTACTTC.

V is TRBV2 and J is TRBJ2-5; the D call may be TRBD1 or TRBD2 (5 bases each). There are 13 residues in the CDR3. Trimming took off 5 bases at V and 7 bases at J, with 14 bases between the two ends. From germline, CDR1 is SNHLY and CDR2 FYNNEI. The chain's CDR3 is CASSWDGTGTQYF. The DNA for the CDR3 is TGTGCCAGCAGTTGGGACGGGACGGGGACCCAGTACTTC.

The DNA of the CDR3 is TGTGCCAGCAGCCTAACTAATGAAAAACTGTTTTTT. It translates to CASSLTNEKLFF. The chain employs TRBV7-2 and TRBJ1-4; D not certain. CDR1 and CDR2 (germline): SGHTA, FQGNSA. The germline V and J ends were trimmed by 5 bases and 1 base, with 2 bases remaining between them. The CDR3 is made up of 12 amino acids.

The rearrangement uses TRBV27 and TRBJ2-2; D could derive from TRBD1 or TRBD2 (5 bases each). The germline V gene has CDR1 MNHEY and CDR2 SMNVEV (reference sequence). V lost 5 bases, J lost 6 bases, and 16 bases lay in between. The CDR3 consists of 15 residues. CDR3 sequence (DNA): TGTGCCAGCAGTCCCCTTAGAGGGGTGGCCGGGGAGCTGTTTTTT. Its translation is CASSPLRGVAGELFF.

V is TRBV19 and J is TRBJ1-1, with unresolved D. CDR3 length: 13 amino acids. Per the germline V gene, CDR1 is LNHDA and CDR2 is SQIVND (reference sequence). V lost 5 bases to trimming and J lost 1 base, with 8 bases between them. The CDR3 here is CASSFKENTEAFF. CDR3 sequence (DNA): TGTGCCAGTAGTTTTAAAGAGAACACTGAAGCTTTCTTT.